The subject of this entry is one T cell receptor (beta chain). With V trimmed by 5 bases and J by 8 bases, 9 bases remained unmatched. The CDR3 contains 16 residues. In germline, CDR1 is MDHEN, CDR2 SYDVKM. The table came from immunoSEQ multiplex PCR; TCRdb's copy has only in-frame clones and leaves some out. In the table there are 90,000 to 110,000 clones, 80% to 85% of which are singletons. The sample originates from a study of blood T cell repertoires in COVID-19. Sequencing input: peripheral blood. This chain links TRBV28 with TRBJ1-4; 12 nucleotides align to TRBD1. This clonotype was sampled from a woman of 80 years or more with acute or convalescent COVID-19. The CDR3 DNA reads TGTGCCAGCAGTCCTCCGGGACAGGGGGCATGGGAAAAACTGTTTTTT. As protein: CASSPPGQGAWEKLFF.